This T cell receptor beta chain was found in a study of blood T cell repertoires in COVID-19 (dated by TCRdb to about 2020). At the level of the whole study: Samples covering the acute and convalescent phases of COVID-19 were provided by collaborators in the United States, Italy and Spain. The prospective study material was composed of cDNA or gDNA derived from T cells, B-cell-depleted T cells, or PBMCs. Subjects who had been exposed to COVID-19, were actively infected with it, or had recovered from it provided the deeply sampled blood TCRbeta repertoires that made up the dataset. The repertoires were released in a freely available public database intended as a resource for research on the immune response to SARS-CoV-2. Samples were obtained from the ongoing ImmuneRACE study (first 160 participants) and from about 1,300 subjects provided by 6 global collaborators. The sample metadata nearly always contained a de-identified subject ID, COVID-19 status, age in years and sex. Where available, HLA class I and class II types were obtained from metadata supplied by the sample provider rather than from assay-based typing.

Another Seattle source contributed samples from volunteer blood donors who had recovered from COVID-19. Collaborating institutions collected whole blood in K2EDTA tubes following their own protocols. For TCRbeta analysis, collaborators shipped samples as frozen whole blood, isolated PBMCs, or DNA extracted from either of those sample types. TCRbeta CDR3 regions were amplified from genomic DNA by means of the immunoSEQ Assay, a bias-controlled multiplex PCR. In the original analysis: The number of nucleated cells in each sample was estimated from the amplification of reference gene primers within the assay. To quantify the absolute abundance of each unique TCRbeta CDR3 rearrangement, sequence reads were collapsed and filtered. For each sample, productive Simpson clonality was calculated as the square root of Simpson's diversity index across productive rearrangements. TCRdb limited this immuneACCESS table to in-frame rearrangements with V and J called. A share of clones is missing; checked studies link under half to unresolved V genes, and the rest is unexplained. V and J calls plus clone size are reproduced from that table; the DNA served to infer D and trimming. This sample lists 200,000 to 250,000 clones; around 85% were detected once. The ten largest clones represent 3% to 3.5% of the sample.

CDR1 and CDR2, per the germline V gene, are MNHNS and SASEGT. Cut back by 3 bases and 0 bases, the V and J ends lie 6 bases apart. The CDR3 has 14 amino acids, counting the end cysteine and phenylalanine. Left in the record is the CDR3 DNA by itself, 42 bases read in frame from the first base. To note about this clone: The clone's antigen remains unknown. The record has no base qualities; no much larger clone is one base away.

General study outcomes and caveats: Clinical and demographic metadata were provided uncurated, with the amount varying by source and participant.

The sequence came from a woman under 40 who had recovered from COVID-19. This sequence uses TRBV6-1 and TRBJ2-1; the D gene is perhaps TRBD2, on 5 matching bases. The sample was peripheral blood. The nucleotide sequence is given as TGTGCCAGCAGTGAGCGGGTCTCCTACAATGAGCAGTTCTTC. This yields the protein CASSERVSYNEQFF.